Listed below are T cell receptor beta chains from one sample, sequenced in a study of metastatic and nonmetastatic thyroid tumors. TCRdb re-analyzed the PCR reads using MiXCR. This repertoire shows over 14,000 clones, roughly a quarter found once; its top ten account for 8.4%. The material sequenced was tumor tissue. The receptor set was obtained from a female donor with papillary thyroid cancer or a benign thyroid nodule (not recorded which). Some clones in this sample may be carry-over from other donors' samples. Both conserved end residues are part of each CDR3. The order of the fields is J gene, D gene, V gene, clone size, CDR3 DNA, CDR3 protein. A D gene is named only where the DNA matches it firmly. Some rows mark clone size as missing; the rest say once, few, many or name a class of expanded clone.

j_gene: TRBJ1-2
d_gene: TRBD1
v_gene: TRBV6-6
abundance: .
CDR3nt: TGTGCCAGCAGTTACTCGATACGGGACAGCTATGGCTACACCTTC
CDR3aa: CASSYSIRDSYGYTF

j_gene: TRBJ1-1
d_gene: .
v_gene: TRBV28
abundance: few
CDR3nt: TGTGCCAGCAGTTTATGGGGGAACACTGAAGCTTTCTTT
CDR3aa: CASSLWGNTEAFF

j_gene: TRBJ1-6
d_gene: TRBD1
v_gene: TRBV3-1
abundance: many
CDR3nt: TGTGCCAGCAGCCAAGCGGGACAGTTCCATTCACCCCTCCACTTT
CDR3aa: CASSQAGQFHSPLHF

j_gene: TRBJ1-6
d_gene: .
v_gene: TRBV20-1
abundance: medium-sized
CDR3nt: TGCAGTGCTAGAAAGGACAGTAGGATTTCACCCCTCCACTTT
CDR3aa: CSARKDSRISPLHF

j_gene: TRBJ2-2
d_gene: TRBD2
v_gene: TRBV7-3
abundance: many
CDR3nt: TGTGCCAGCAGCTTAACGGGACTAGCGGGAGGGGGCACCGGGGAGCTGTTTTTT
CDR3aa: CASSLTGLAGGGTGELFF

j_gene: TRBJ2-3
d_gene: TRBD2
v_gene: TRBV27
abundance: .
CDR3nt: TGTGCCAGCAGTTCCCGGACTAGCGGGGCGACTAGCACAGATACGCAGTATTTT
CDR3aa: CASSSRTSGATSTDTQYF

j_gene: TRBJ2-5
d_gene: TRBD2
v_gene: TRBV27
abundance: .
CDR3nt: TGTGCCAGCATTTTACTAGCGGGAAAAGAGGCCCAGTACTTC
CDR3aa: CASILLAGKEAQYF

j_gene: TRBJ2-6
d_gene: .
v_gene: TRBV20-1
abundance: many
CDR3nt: TGCAGTGCTAGCCCGGGACAAAGCTCTGGGGCCAACGTCCTGACTTTC
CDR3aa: CSASPGQSSGANVLTF

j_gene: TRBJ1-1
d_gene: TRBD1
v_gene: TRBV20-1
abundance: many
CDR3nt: TGCAGTGCCGCCCGGGGACAGACGAACACTGAAGCTTTCTTT
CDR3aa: CSAARGQTNTEAFF

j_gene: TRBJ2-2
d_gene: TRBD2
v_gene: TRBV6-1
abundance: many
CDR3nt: TGTGCCAGCAGCCAGCGGGAGAGGTTGACCGGGGAGCTGTTTTTT
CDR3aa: CASSQRERLTGELFF

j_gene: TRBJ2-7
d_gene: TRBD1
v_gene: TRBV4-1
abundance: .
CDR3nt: TGCGCCAGCAGCGAGAGATGGCACAGGGGCGCCTACGAGCAGTACTTC
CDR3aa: CASSERWHRGAYEQYF

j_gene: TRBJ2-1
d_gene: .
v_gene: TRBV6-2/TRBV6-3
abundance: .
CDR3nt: TGTGCCATCGGATTTAGCGGTAGCGGTAGCGATGAGCAGTTCTTC
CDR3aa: CAIGFSGSGSDEQFF

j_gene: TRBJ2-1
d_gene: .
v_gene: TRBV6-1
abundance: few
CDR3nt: TGTGCCAGCAGTCCCGACTGGTCCTACAATGAGCAGTTCTTC
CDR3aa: CASSPDWSYNEQFF

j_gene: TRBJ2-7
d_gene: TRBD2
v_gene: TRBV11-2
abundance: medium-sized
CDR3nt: TGTGCCAGCAGCTTTCGGTTGACTAGCGGGAACGAGCAGTACTTC
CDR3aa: CASSFRLTSGNEQYF

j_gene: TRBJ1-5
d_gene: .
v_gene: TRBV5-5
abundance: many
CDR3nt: TGTGCCAGCAGCTTGTTACAGGAGGGCAATCAGCCCCAGCATTTT
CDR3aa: CASSLLQEGNQPQHF

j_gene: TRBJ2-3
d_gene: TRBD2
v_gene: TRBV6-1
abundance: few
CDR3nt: TGTGCCAGCAGTGACCCGGGAGGTAGAGTTGATACGCAGTATTTT
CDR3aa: CASSDPGGRVDTQYF